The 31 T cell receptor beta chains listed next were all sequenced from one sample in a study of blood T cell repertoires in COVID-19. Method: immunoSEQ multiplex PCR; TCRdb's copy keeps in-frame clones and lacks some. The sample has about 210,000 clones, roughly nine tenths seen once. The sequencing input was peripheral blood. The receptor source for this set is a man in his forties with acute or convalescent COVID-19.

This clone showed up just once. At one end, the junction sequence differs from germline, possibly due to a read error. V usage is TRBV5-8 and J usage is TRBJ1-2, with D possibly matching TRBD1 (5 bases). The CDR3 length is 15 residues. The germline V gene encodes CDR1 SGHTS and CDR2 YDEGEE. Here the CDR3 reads CASSLAQTIRRDGNF. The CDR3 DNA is TGTGCCAGCAGCTTGGCCCAAACAATACGGCGGGACGGAAACTTC.

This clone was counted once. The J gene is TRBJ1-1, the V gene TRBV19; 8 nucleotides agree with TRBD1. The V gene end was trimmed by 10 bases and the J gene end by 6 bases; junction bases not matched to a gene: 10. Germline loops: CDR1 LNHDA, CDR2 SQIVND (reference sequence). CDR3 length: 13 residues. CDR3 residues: CATPIGQGPEAFF. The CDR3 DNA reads TGTGCCACCCCTATAGGACAGGGACCTGAAGCTTTCTTT. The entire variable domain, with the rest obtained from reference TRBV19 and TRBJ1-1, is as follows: DGGITQSPKYLFRKEGQNVTLSCEQNLNHDAMYWYRQDPGQGLRLIYYSQIVNDFQKGDIAEGYSVSREKKESFPLTVTSAQKNPTAFYLCATPIGQGPEAFFGQGTRLTVV.

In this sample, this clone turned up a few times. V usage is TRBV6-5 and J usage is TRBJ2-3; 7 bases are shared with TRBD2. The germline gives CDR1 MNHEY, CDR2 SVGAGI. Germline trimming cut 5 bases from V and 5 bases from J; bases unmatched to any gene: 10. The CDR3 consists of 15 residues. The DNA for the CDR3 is TGTGCCAGCAGTCGGGGGAGGGCTACCGAAGATACGCAGTATTTT. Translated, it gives CASSRGRATEDTQYF.

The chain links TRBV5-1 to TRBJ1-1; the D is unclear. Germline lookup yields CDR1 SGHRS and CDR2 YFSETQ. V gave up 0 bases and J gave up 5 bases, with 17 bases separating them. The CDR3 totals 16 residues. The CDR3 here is CASSLAPAGPATEAFF. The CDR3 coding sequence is TGCGCCAGCAGCTTGGCCCCCGCAGGCCCTGCGACTGAAGCTTTCTTT. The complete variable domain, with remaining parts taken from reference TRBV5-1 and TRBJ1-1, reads KAGVTQTPRYLIKTRGQQVTLSCSPISGHRSVSWYQQTPGQGLQFLFEYFSETQRNKGNFPGRFSGRQFSNSRSEMNVSTLELGDSALYLCASSLAPAGPATEAFFGQGTRLTVV.

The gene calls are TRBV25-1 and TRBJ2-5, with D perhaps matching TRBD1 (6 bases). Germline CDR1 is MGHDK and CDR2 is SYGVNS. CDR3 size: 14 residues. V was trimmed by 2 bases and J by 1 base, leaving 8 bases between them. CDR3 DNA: TGTGCCAGCAGTGAACGACAGGTCCAAGAGACCCAGTACTTC. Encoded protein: CASSERQVQETQYF.

The CDR3 here is CSAAEAGELFF. CDR3 in DNA: TGCAGCGCCGCAGAGGCCGGGGAGCTGTTTTTT. The chain uses TRBV29-1 and TRBJ2-2; D gene unclear. V lost 7 bases, J lost 6 bases, and 9 bases lay in between. CDR1 is SQVTM, CDR2 ANQGSEA, per germline. The CDR3 is 11 residues long.

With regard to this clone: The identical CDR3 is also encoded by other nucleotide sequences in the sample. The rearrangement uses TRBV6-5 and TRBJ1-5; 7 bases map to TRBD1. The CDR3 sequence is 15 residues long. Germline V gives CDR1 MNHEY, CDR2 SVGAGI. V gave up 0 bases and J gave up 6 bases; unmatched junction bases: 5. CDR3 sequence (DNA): TGTGCCAGCAGTTACTCCCAGGGGGGCGGTCAGCCCCAGCATTTT. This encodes CASSYSQGGGQPQHF.

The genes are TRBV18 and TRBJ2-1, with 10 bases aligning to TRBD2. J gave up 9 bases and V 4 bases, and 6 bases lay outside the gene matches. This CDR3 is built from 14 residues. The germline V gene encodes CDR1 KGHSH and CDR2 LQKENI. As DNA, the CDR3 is TGTGCCAGCTCACTCCTAGCGGGAGTAAGTGAGCAGTTCTTC. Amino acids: CASSLLAGVSEQFF. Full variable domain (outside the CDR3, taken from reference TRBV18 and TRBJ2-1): NAGVMQNPRHLVRRRGQEARLRCSPMKGHSHVYWYRQLPEEGLKFMVYLQKENIIDESGMPKERFSAEFPKEGPSILRIQQVVRGDSAAYFCASSLLAGVSEQFFGPGTRLTVL.

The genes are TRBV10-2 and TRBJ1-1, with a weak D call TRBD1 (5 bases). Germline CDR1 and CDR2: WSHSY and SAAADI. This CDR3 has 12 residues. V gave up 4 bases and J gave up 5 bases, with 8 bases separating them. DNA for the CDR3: TGCGCCAGCAGTGGACAGATAACTGAAGCTTTCTTT. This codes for CASSGQITEAFF.

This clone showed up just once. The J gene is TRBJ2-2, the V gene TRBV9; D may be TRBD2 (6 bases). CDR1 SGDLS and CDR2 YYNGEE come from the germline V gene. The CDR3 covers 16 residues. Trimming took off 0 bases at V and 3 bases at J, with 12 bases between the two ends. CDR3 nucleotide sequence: TGTGCCAGCAGCGTAGCTCGGGAGAGAGACACCGGGGAGCTGTTTTTT. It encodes CASSVARERDTGELFF.

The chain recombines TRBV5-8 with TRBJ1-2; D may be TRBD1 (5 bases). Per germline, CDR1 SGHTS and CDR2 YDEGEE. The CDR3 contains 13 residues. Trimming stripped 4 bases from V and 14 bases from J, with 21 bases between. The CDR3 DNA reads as TGTGCCAGCAGCCCCCGGGTACAGGCGGGGGGAACCTTC. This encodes CASSPRVQAGGTF.

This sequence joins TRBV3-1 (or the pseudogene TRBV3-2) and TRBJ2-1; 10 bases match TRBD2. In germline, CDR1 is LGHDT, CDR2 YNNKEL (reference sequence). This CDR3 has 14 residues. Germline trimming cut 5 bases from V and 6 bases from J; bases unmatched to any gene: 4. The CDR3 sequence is CASSSWTSGNEQFF. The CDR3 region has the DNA TGTGCCAGCAGCTCGTGGACTAGCGGCAATGAGCAGTTCTTC.

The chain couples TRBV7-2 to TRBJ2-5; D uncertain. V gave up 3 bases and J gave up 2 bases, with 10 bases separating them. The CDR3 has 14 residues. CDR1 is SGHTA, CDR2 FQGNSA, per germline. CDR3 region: CASSFNLVQETQYF. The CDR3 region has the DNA TGTGCCAGCAGCTTTAACCTAGTGCAAGAGACCCAGTACTTC.

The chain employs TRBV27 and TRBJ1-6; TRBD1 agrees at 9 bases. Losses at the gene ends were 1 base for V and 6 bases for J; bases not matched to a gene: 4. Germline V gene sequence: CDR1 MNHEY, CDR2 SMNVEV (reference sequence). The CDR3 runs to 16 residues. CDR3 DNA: TGTGCCAGCAGTTTATTGGGGACAGGGATTAATTCACCCCTCCACTTT. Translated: CASSLLGTGINSPLHF.

CDR3 region: CASSLRTGQPQHF. CDR3 in DNA: TGCGCCAGCAGCTTGAGAACAGGGCAGCCCCAGCATTTT. This chain connects TRBV5-1 to TRBJ1-5; possibly TRBD1 for D (6 bases). In germline, CDR1 is SGHRS, CDR2 YFSETQ. The CDR3 contains 13 residues. Trimming removed 1 base at V and 7 bases at J, with 9 bases between.

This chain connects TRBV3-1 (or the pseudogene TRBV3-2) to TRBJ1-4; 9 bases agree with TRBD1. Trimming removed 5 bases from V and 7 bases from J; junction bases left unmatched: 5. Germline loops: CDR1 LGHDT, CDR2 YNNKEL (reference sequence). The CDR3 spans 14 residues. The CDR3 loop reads CASSSGTGSEKLFF. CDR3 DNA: TGTGCCAGCAGCTCCGGGACAGGGTCTGAAAAACTGTTTTTT.

CDR3 nucleotides: TGTGCCAGTAGCCCCGACAGGGGGTCCTACGAGCAGTACTTC. Its translation is CASSPDRGSYEQYF. J is TRBJ2-7 and V is TRBV19, with 9 bases aligning to TRBD1. Germline values: CDR1 LNHDA, CDR2 SQIVND (reference sequence). V dropped 6 bases and J dropped 1; count of bases not matched to a gene: 4. The CDR3 sequence is 14 residues long.

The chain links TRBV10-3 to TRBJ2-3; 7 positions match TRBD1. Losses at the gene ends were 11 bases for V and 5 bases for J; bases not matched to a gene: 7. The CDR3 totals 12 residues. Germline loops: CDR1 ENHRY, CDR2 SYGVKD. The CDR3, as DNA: TGTGCCTCCTCAGGGGGTCGAGATACGCAGTATTTT. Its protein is CASSGGRDTQYF.

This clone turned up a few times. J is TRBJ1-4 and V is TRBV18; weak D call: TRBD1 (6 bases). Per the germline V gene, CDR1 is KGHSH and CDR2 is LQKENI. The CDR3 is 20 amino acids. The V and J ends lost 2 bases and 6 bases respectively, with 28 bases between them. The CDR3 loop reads CASSPEFPRDTGTTYEKLFF. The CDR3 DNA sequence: TGTGCCAGCTCACCAGAGTTTCCCCGGGACACCGGCACGACTTATGAAAAACTGTTTTTT.

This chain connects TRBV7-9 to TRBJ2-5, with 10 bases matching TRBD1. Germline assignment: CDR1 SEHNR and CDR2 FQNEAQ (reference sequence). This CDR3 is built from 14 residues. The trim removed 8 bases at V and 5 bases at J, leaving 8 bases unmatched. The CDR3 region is CASHWGGQGETQYF. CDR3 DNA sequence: TGTGCCAGCCATTGGGGGGGACAGGGGGAGACCCAGTACTTC.

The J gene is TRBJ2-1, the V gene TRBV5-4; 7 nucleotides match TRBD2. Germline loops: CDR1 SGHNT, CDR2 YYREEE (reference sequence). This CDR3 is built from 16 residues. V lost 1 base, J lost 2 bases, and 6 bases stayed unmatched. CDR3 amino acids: CASSLLAGVTYNEQFF. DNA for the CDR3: TGTGCCAGCAGCTTGTTAGCGGGTGTAACCTACAATGAGCAGTTCTTC. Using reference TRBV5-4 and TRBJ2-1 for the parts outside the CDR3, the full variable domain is ETGVTQSPTHLIKTRGQQVTLRCSSQSGHNTVSWYQQALGQGPQFIFQYYREEENGRGNFPPRFSGLQFPNYSSELNVNALELDDSALYLCASSLLAGVTYNEQFFGPGTRLTVL.

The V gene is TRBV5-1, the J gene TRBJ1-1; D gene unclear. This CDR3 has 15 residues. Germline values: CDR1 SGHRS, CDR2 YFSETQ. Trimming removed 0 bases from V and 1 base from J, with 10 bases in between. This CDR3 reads CASSLATVGNTEAFF. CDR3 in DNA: TGCGCCAGCAGCTTGGCCACAGTTGGGAACACTGAAGCTTTCTTT.

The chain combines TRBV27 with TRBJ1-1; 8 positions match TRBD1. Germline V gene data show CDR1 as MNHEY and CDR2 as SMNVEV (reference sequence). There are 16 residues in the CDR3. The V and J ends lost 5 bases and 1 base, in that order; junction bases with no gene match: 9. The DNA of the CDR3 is TGTGCCAGCAGTCTCTACCAGGGGGCATGGAACACTGAAGCTTTCTTT. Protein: CASSLYQGAWNTEAFF.

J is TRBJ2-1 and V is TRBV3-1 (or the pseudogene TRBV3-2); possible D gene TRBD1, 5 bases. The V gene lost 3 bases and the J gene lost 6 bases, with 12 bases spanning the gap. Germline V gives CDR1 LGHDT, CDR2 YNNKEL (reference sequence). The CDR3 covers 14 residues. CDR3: CASSHGYQGNEQFF. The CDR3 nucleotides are TGTGCCAGCAGCCACGGTTACCAGGGCAATGAGCAGTTCTTC.

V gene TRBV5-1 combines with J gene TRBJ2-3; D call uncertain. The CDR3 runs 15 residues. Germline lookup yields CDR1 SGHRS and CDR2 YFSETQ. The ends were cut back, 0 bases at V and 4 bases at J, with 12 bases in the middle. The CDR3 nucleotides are TGCGCCAGCAGCTTGGGGGCCAGGTCGGCAGATACGCAGTATTTT. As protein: CASSLGARSADTQYF. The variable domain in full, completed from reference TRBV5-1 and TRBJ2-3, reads KAGVTQTPRYLIKTRGQQVTLSCSPISGHRSVSWYQQTPGQGLQFLFEYFSETQRNKGNFPGRFSGRQFSNSRSEMNVSTLELGDSALYLCASSLGARSADTQYFGPGTRLTVL.

The DNA for the CDR3 is TGTGCCAGTAGTATAGTAGGGGAGGGGAACACTGAAGCTTTCTTT. The encoded protein is CASSIVGEGNTEAFF. This sequence joins TRBV19 and TRBJ1-1, with a tentative D call TRBD1 (5 bases). The CDR3 totals 15 residues. With 1 base removed from V and 1 base from J, the gap between germline ends came to 10 bases. The germline V gene encodes CDR1 LNHDA and CDR2 SQIVND (reference sequence). Full variable domain (remainder filled in from reference TRBV19 and TRBJ1-1): DGGITQSPKYLFRKEGQNVTLSCEQNLNHDAMYWYRQDPGQGLRLIYYSQIVNDFQKGDIAEGYSVSREKKESFPLTVTSAQKNPTAFYLCASSIVGEGNTEAFFGQGTRLTVV.

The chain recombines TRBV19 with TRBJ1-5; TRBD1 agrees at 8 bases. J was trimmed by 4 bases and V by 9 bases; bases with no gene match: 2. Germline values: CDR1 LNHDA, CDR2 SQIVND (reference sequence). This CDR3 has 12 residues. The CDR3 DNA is TGTGCCAGCGACAGGGGAAATCAGCCCCAGCATTTT. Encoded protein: CASDRGNQPQHF. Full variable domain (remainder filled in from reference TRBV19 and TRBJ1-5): DGGITQSPKYLFRKEGQNVTLSCEQNLNHDAMYWYRQDPGQGLRLIYYSQIVNDFQKGDIAEGYSVSREKKESFPLTVTSAQKNPTAFYLCASDRGNQPQHFGDGTRLSIL.

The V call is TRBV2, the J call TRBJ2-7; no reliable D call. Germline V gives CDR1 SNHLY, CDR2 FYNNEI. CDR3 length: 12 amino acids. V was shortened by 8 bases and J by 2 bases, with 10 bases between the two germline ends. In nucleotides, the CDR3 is TGTGCCAGCCTGGCGGAAGCCTACGAGCAGTACTTC. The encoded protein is CASLAEAYEQYF.

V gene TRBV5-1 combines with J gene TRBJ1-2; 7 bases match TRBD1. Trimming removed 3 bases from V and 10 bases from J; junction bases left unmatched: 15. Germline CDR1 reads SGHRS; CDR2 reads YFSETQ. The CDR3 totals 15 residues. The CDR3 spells CASSSTPWTGDTYTF. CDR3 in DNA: TGCGCCAGCAGCTCCACCCCTTGGACAGGCGACACCTACACCTTC.

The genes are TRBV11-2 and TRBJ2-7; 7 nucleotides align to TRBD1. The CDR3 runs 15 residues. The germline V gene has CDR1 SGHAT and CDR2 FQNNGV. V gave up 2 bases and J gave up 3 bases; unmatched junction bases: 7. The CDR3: CASSLSPGQFYEQYF. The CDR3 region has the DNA TGTGCCAGCAGCTTATCTCCGGGACAGTTCTACGAGCAGTACTTC.

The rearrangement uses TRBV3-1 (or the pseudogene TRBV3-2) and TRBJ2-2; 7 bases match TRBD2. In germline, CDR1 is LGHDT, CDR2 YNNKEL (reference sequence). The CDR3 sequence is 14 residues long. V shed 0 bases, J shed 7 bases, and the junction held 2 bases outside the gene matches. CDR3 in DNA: TGTGCCAGCAGCCAAGATTGGGGGGGCGGGGAGCTGTTTTTT. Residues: CASSQDWGGGELFF.